This TCR beta chain was retrieved from a study of blood T cells in healthy people across ages. Trimming left V 4 bases short and J 2 bases short, with 13 bases between. The CDR3 covers 15 residues. Germline CDR1 is SGHRS and CDR2 is YFSETQ. For every donor, a draw yielded ten milliliters of peripheral blood. Isolation of PBMCs gave at least 6 million cells per sample. Together with a sample-barcoded 5' primer, a J-beta primer mix was included in a second PCR lasting roughly 6 to 12 cycles. Via MiXCR, TCRdb re-called the 5' RACE reads, giving one row per CDR3 protein. In the table there are about 630,000 distinct CDR3 sequences, about 21% of which are singletons.

The clonotype comes from a man between 65 and 80 years old in good health. The sample taken for sequencing was blood. The J gene is TRBJ2-1, the V gene TRBV5-1, with D maybe TRBD1 (6 bases). CDR3 region: CASSLQGEPYNEQFF. In DNA, the CDR3 is TGCGCCAGCAGCCTACAGGGCGAACCCTACAATGAGCAGTTCTTC.